This record looks at one T cell receptor (beta chain) sequence and its context. Its antigen is as yet unknown. The study ran its PCR with 60 Vbeta and 13 Jbeta primers. Sequencing used immunoSEQ multiplex PCR; TCRdb keeps in-frame clones, though not all of them. The sample has 150,000 to 200,000 clones; around 62% are singletons. All donors participated as healthy donors of bone marrow. The CDR3 has 17 residues. Trimming removed 3 bases from V and 0 bases from J, with 16 bases in between. CDR1 is SEHNR, CDR2 FQNEAQ, per germline (reference sequence). This specimen comes from a study of cytomegalovirus exposure and HLA in healthy donors. Findings and limits, study-wide: There was a cluster of highly shared sequence variants that was likely a sequencing artifact. Reported findings show TCR beta sequences accurately forecast HLA-A and HLA-B alleles in most subjects.

Sample: PBMCs. This receptor was obtained from a middle-aged man in good health and CMV-seronegative. J is TRBJ2-3 and V is TRBV7-9; D is ambiguous. CDR3 in DNA: TGTGCCAGCAGCTTGAGCCCCGTTGGGCCTAGCACAGATACGCAGTATTTT. Its protein is CASSLSPVGPSTDTQYF.